One and the same sample provided the 32 T cell receptor beta chains below, sequenced in a study of blood T cell repertoires in COVID-19. Libraries were prepared by immunoSEQ multiplex PCR; TCRdb keeps only in-frame clonotypes and omits some of them. Seen here are about 78,000 clones, 84% observed once, and the top ten hold around 3.3%. Material: peripheral blood. The receptors were gathered from a man aged 45-65 years with acute or convalescent COVID-19.

The J gene is TRBJ2-7, the V gene TRBV6-5; 7 bases align to TRBD1. CDR1 and CDR2 from the germline V gene are MNHEY and SVGAGI. V trimming: 5 bases; J trimming: 2 bases; junction bases outside the gene matches: 9. This CDR3 has 15 residues. CDR3 in amino acids: CASSPTGTVAYEQYF. CDR3 DNA sequence: TGTGCCAGCAGTCCTACCGGGACAGTCGCCTACGAGCAGTACTTC.

CDR3 residues: CATSRDRVSETQYF. The CDR3, as DNA: TGTGCCACCAGCAGAGATCGCGTCTCCGAGACCCAGTACTTC. This chain connects TRBV15 to TRBJ2-5; no clear D. The V gene's germline CDR1 is LNHNV and CDR2 YYDKDF (reference sequence). With 0 bases removed from V and 5 bases from J, the gap between germline ends came to 10 bases. This CDR3 contains 14 residues.

The CDR3, as DNA: TGTGCCAGCATCGGGACTAGCGGGGGGTCCGAGCAGTTCTTC. It codes for CASIGTSGGSEQFF. The chain has TRBV7-2 and TRBJ2-1, with 15 bases identical to TRBD2. Germline assignment: CDR1 SGHTA and CDR2 FQGNSA. The CDR3 is 14 residues long. V lost 7 bases, J lost 10 bases, and 5 bases stayed unmatched.

A few counts support this clone. This chain links TRBV7-6 with TRBJ1-5; a possible D gene is TRBD1 (5 bases). The CDR3 extends over 14 amino acids. In germline, CDR1 is SGHVS, CDR2 FNYEAQ. The V end lost 5 bases, the J end lost 8 bases, and 16 bases lay between the germline ends. The CDR3 DNA reads as TGTGCCAGCAGCCCCGGGACTACCCCTGAGCCCCAGCATTTT. This codes for CASSPGTTPEPQHF.

V and J are TRBV25-1 and TRBJ1-4; weak D call: TRBD1 (5 bases). CDR3 length: 13 residues. The germline CDR1 and CDR2 sequences are MGHDK and SYGVNS. V lost 4 bases and J 8 bases, leaving 11 bases between the germline ends. Here the CDR3 reads CASSGQGGEKLFF. DNA for the CDR3: TGTGCCAGCAGTGGGCAGGGTGGAGAAAAACTGTTTTTT.

In its sample, this clone was seen a few times. This sequence joins TRBV7-8 and TRBJ2-6, with D possibly TRBD1 on 6 matching bases. The germline CDR1 and CDR2 sequences are SGHVS and FQNEAQ. The CDR3 is 17 amino acids. Trimming removed 3 bases from V and 2 bases from J, with 14 bases in between. The CDR3 loop is CASSFFRTAAGANVLTF. For the CDR3, the DNA is TGTGCCAGCAGCTTTTTTAGGACAGCCGCTGGGGCCAACGTCCTGACTTTC.

This chain links TRBV11-3 with TRBJ2-1; TRBD2 aligns across 9 bases. CDR1 SGHNT and CDR2 YENEEA come from the germline V gene. The V gene end was trimmed by 0 bases and the J gene end by 1 base; junction bases not matched to a gene: 1. The CDR3 covers 16 residues. The CDR3 nucleotides read TGTGCCAGCAGCTTAGATAGCGGGAGTTCCTACAATGAGCAGTTCTTC. It translates to CASSLDSGSSYNEQFF.

V and J are TRBV6-5 and TRBJ1-5, with D unresolved. This CDR3 is 14 amino acids long. CDR1 and CDR2 from the germline V gene are MNHEY and SVGAGI. V dropped 7 bases and J dropped 5 bases, with 15 bases sitting between them. The CDR3 sequence: CASTSGPGDQPQHF. As DNA, the CDR3 is TGTGCCAGCACTTCAGGTCCGGGAGATCAGCCCCAGCATTTT.

The rearrangement joins TRBV11-1 to TRBJ2-7; 10 bases align to TRBD1. The V gene end was trimmed by 5 bases and the J gene end by 4 bases; junction bases not matched to a gene: 2. Germline lookup yields CDR1 SGHAT and CDR2 FQDESV (reference sequence). This CDR3 comprises 13 residues. The CDR3 nucleotides read TGTGCCAGCAGCACGGGACAGGGGTACGAGCAGTACTTC. Protein: CASSTGQGYEQYF.

This clone has more than one count but fewer than ten. The rearrangement uses TRBV10-3 and TRBJ2-7; TRBD1 aligns across 7 bases. This CDR3 has 15 amino acids. CDR1 and CDR2 from the germline V gene are ENHRY and SYGVKD. J was trimmed by 4 bases and V by 5 bases; bases with no gene match: 11. The CDR3 region has the DNA TGTGCCATCAGTCGATCATTTACAGGGGAGTACGAGCAGTACTTC. Its protein product is CAISRSFTGEYEQYF.

The chain combines TRBV10-2 with TRBJ2-3; 10 bases fit TRBD2. The CDR3 consists of 15 residues. Germline V gene sequence: CDR1 WSHSY, CDR2 SAAADI. V was clipped by 6 bases and J by 1 base; unmatched bases: 4. This chain's CDR3 is CASRTLAGGTDTQYF. CDR3 in DNA: TGCGCCAGCAGGACCCTAGCGGGGGGCACAGATACGCAGTATTTT.

V gene TRBV7-9 combines with J gene TRBJ2-1; no clear D. CDR1 and CDR2 from the germline V gene are SEHNR and FQNEAQ (reference sequence). V lost 5 bases and J 5 bases, leaving 13 bases between the germline ends. CDR3 size: 14 residues. The CDR3 is CASSPTYSNNEQFF. In DNA form, the CDR3 reads TGTGCCAGCAGCCCTACGTACAGTAACAATGAGCAGTTCTTC.

The V and J genes are TRBV19 and TRBJ1-1; tentative D call: TRBD1 (5 bases). The CDR3 runs to 15 residues. Germline CDR1 LNHDA, CDR2 SQIVND (reference sequence). V was cut by 3 bases and J by 6 bases, with 17 bases left in between. The CDR3 loop is CASSMGLSGDPEAFF. For the CDR3, the DNA is TGTGCCAGTAGTATGGGGCTTTCGGGGGATCCTGAAGCTTTCTTT.

The chain joins TRBV18 to TRBJ2-1, with 9 bases aligning to TRBD1. The germline gives CDR1 KGHSH, CDR2 LQKENI. This CDR3 region has 17 residues. The ends lost 0 bases at V and 6 bases at J; junction bases unmatched: 9. CDR3 nucleotides: TGTGCCAGCTCACCACCCGGGACAGGGTATTGGTCCAATGAGCAGTTCTTC. Protein: CASSPPGTGYWSNEQFF.

The chain joins TRBV5-1 to TRBJ1-1; D is perhaps TRBD1 (6 bases). The germline V gene encodes CDR1 SGHRS and CDR2 YFSETQ. V was clipped by 0 bases and J by 1 base, with 7 bases between them. The length of the CDR3 is 14 residues. The CDR3, as DNA: TGCGCCAGCAGCTTGGACAGGGCGAACACTGAAGCTTTCTTT. Protein sequence: CASSLDRANTEAFF.

V and J are TRBV2 and TRBJ2-2; TRBD2 matches at 9 bases. Trimming at V came to 10 bases and at J to 0 bases, leaving 12 bases not matched to a gene. From germline, CDR1 is SNHLY and CDR2 FYNNEI. The CDR3 covers 17 residues. The CDR3 DNA reads TGTGCCACAGGACTAGCGCGGGACGGGGCGAACACCGGGGAGCTGTTTTTT. Its protein product is CATGLARDGANTGELFF.

The chain recombines TRBV4-3 with TRBJ1-5; D might be TRBD1 (6 bases). V was shortened by 5 bases and J by 5 bases, with 10 bases between the two germline ends. Germline V gene data show CDR1 as LGHNA and CDR2 as YSLEER. The CDR3 is 13 residues long. In DNA, the CDR3 is TGCGCCAGCAGCATAGACAGGCATCAGCCCCAGCATTTT. Encoded protein: CASSIDRHQPQHF.

The genes are TRBV5-5 and TRBJ1-6; 7 bases are a match to TRBD1. In germline, CDR1 is SGHKS, CDR2 YYEKEE (reference sequence). The trim removed 3 bases at V and 9 bases at J, leaving 21 bases unmatched. The CDR3 is 19 amino acids. The CDR3 DNA follows: TGTGCCAGCAGCTCTCGCCAGGGACAGTTCCTCGGGGGGGGTTCACCCCTCCACTTT. Residues: CASSSRQGQFLGGGSPLHF. Full variable domain (rest looked up from reference TRBV5-5 and TRBJ1-6): DAGVTQSPTHLIKTRGQQVTLRCSPISGHKSVSWYQQVLGQGPQFIFQYYEKEERGRGNFPDRFSARQFPNYSSELNVNALLLGDSALYLCASSSRQGQFLGGGSPLHFGNGTRLTVT.

Only one count was recorded for this clone. The V call is TRBV5-1, the J call TRBJ2-7, with TRBD1 matching 12 bases. Trimming cost V 4 bases and J 6 bases; bases outside gene matches: 5. The CDR3 contains 14 residues. CDR1 SGHRS and CDR2 YFSETQ come from the germline V gene. The CDR3 protein is CASSPRDRGREQYF. The CDR3, as DNA: TGCGCCAGCAGCCCTCGGGACAGGGGGCGCGAGCAGTACTTC.

The rearrangement joins TRBV6-5 to TRBJ2-6, with D uncertain. Germline loops: CDR1 MNHEY, CDR2 SVGAGI. V lost 5 bases to trimming and J lost 1 base, with 6 bases between them. The CDR3 extends over 14 amino acids. The CDR3 DNA reads as TGTGCCAGCAGTCCGCTATCTGGGGCCAACGTCCTGACTTTC. Its translation: CASSPLSGANVLTF.

This sequence joins TRBV7-9 and TRBJ1-2, with D uncertain. The germline V and J ends were trimmed by 3 bases and 7 bases, with 12 bases remaining between them. This CDR3 comprises 13 residues. Germline lookup yields CDR1 SEHNR and CDR2 FQNEAQ (reference sequence). CDR3 amino acids: CASSFPGLSGYTF. In DNA form, the CDR3 reads TGTGCCAGCAGCTTCCCTGGACTTTCTGGCTACACCTTC.

The V call is TRBV10-3, the J call TRBJ2-7; the D gene is possibly TRBD2 (5 bases). Germline CDR1 is ENHRY and CDR2 is SYGVKD. Trimming removed 0 bases at V and 0 bases at J, with 12 bases between. This CDR3 has 16 amino acids. The CDR3: CAISESQERDSYEQYF. The CDR3 DNA reads TGTGCCATCAGTGAGTCTCAGGAGAGGGACTCCTACGAGCAGTACTTC.

The V gene is TRBV19, the J gene TRBJ2-1; a possible D gene is TRBD2 (6 bases). Trimming removed 7 bases from V and 4 bases from J, with 17 bases in between. CDR1 is LNHDA, CDR2 SQIVND, per germline (reference sequence). This CDR3 has 15 residues. The CDR3 spells CASTPGGNTYNEQFF. DNA of the CDR3: TGTGCCAGTACCCCGGGCGGGAATACTTACAATGAGCAGTTCTTC.

This clone appeared once. This chain links TRBV7-9 with TRBJ1-2; TRBD1 matches 11 bases. The CDR3 runs 16 residues. Germline CDR1 reads SEHNR; CDR2 reads FQNEAQ (reference sequence). The junction had 5 bases not matched to a gene; V was cut back by 1 base and J by 4 bases. The CDR3 sequence: CASSLGRTGGVYGYTF. The CDR3 DNA sequence: TGTGCCAGCAGCTTAGGCCGGACAGGGGGCGTCTATGGCTACACCTTC.

This clone is a singleton in its sample. The chain recombines TRBV5-1 with TRBJ1-2; D is possibly TRBD1 (5 bases). Trimming shortened V by 0 bases and J by 7 bases, and 16 bases separated the two germline ends. Germline CDR1 and CDR2: SGHRS and YFSETQ. CDR3 length equals 15 residues. The CDR3 region has the DNA TGCGCCAGCAGCTTGGTACCCTTGGACACTGGTGGCTACACCTTC. Residues: CASSLVPLDTGGYTF.

J is TRBJ1-5 and V is TRBV28, with no clear D. The V and J ends lost 2 bases and 6 bases respectively, with 8 bases between them. The germline gives CDR1 MDHEN, CDR2 SYDVKM. The CDR3 is made up of 13 amino acids. The CDR3 nucleotides are TGTGCCAGCAGTTTAGGTCGAGGTCAGCCCCAGCATTTT. Translating gives CASSLGRGQPQHF.

Notes on this clone: At one end, the junction sequence differs from germline, possibly due to a read error. The chain carries TRBV6-5 and TRBJ1-3; possibly TRBD1 for D (6 bases). CDR1 is MNHEY and CDR2 is SVGAGI in the germline V gene. There are 13 residues in the CDR3. The CDR3 DNA reads as TGTGCCAGCATCCAGGACAGTGGAAACGGGGTCGGTTTT. This codes for CASIQDSGNGVGF.

The J gene is TRBJ2-7, the V gene TRBV7-2, with no clear D. CDR1 is SGHTA and CDR2 is FQGNSA in the germline V gene. The CDR3 has 11 amino acids. V lost 5 bases and J lost 3, with 5 bases in between. In nucleotides, the CDR3 is TGTGCCAGCAGCCAGCGCTACGAGCAGTACTTC. It encodes CASSQRYEQYF.

V usage is TRBV19 and J usage is TRBJ2-7; 9 bases line up with TRBD1. CDR3 length: 18 residues. Trimming cost V 4 bases and J 4 bases; bases outside gene matches: 17. Germline-derived CDR1 and CDR2 are LNHDA and SQIVND (reference sequence). The CDR3 sequence: CASSTGTGNILTPYEQYF. DNA for the CDR3: TGTGCCAGTAGTACCGGGACAGGGAATATCTTGACTCCATACGAGCAGTACTTC.

V and J are TRBV9 and TRBJ1-1, with 11 bases identical to TRBD1. Germline lookup yields CDR1 SGDLS and CDR2 YYNGEE. V lost 0 bases, J lost 5 bases, and 6 bases stayed unmatched. The CDR3 sequence is 16 residues long. The CDR3 DNA reads TGTGCCAGCAGCGTAGTAGGGACAGGGGGTATGACTGAAGCTTTCTTT. The encoded protein is CASSVVGTGGMTEAFF.

The V call is TRBV19, the J call TRBJ1-5; maybe TRBD1 (5 bases). Trimming cost V 5 bases and J 3 bases, with 11 bases left between them. Germline CDR1 and CDR2: LNHDA and SQIVND (reference sequence). The CDR3 loop spans 14 amino acids. The CDR3 bases are TGTGCCAGTAGTTCCCGACAGAACAATCAGCCCCAGCATTTT. It specifies CASSSRQNNQPQHF.

CDR3 sequence reads: CASSLRQGRGNSPLHF. In DNA form, the CDR3 reads TGTGCCAGCAGTTTAAGACAGGGGAGAGGTAATTCACCCCTCCACTTT. The chain is built from TRBV2 and TRBJ1-6; TRBD1 matches 8 bases. Germline CDR1 and CDR2: SNHLY and FYNNEI. V shed 5 bases and J 6 bases; nucleotides not matched to a gene: 9. This CDR3 contains 16 residues.